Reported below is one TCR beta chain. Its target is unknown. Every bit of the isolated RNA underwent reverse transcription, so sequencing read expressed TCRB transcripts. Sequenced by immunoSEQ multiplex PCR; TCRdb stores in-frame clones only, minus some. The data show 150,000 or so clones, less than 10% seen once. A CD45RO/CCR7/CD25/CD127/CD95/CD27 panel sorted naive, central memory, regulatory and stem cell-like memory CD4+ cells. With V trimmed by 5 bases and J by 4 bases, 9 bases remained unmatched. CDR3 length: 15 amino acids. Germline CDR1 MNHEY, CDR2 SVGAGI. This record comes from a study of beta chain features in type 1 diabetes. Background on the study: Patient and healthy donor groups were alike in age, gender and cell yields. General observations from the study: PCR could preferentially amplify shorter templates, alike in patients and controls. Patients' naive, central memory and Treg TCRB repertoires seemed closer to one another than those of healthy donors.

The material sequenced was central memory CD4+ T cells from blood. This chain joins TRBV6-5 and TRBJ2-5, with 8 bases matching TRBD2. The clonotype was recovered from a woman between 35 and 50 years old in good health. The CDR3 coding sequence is TGTGCCAGCAGTCTCCGGGGGGGGCCCGGAGAGACCCAGTACTTC. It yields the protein CASSLRGGPGETQYF.